A selection of T cell receptor beta chains follows, all from one sample in a study of graft-versus-host responses after intestinal transplantation. Produced via immunoSEQ multiplex PCR; TCRdb's table is partial and in-frame only. The data show around 23,000 clones, with 80% to 90% seen just once and about 0.98% held by the top ten. The sample was PBMCs, taken 450 to 480 days after intestinal transplant. Source of these receptors: a human patient who received an intestinal transplant, so some T cells may come from the graft donor. Both conserved end residues are part of each CDR3. D genes are given only for firm matches. Expanded clones get a size class; other rows say once, few or many, or leave the size out.

J: TRBJ1-4
D: TRBD1
V: TRBV5-1
size: .
DNA: TGCGCCAGCAGCGGACAGGGGGCTGAGTATGAAAAACTGTTTTTT
CDR3: CASSGQGAEYEKLFF

J: TRBJ2-7
D: TRBD1
V: TRBV4-1
size: .
DNA: TGCGCCAGCAGCCACGGCGGGACAGGGTTGTCCTACGAGCAGTACTTC
CDR3: CASSHGGTGLSYEQYF

J: TRBJ2-1
D: TRBD2
V: TRBV10-1
size: .
DNA: TGCGCCAGCAGTACCTCTCCTCTAGCGGGAGACGGGAATGAGCAGTTCTTC
CDR3: CASSTSPLAGDGNEQFF

J: TRBJ2-3
D: .
V: TRBV6-1
size: .
DNA: TGTGCCAGCCTGAGGCAGGGCCGCACAGATACGCAGTATTTT
CDR3: CASLRQGRTDTQYF

J: TRBJ2-2
D: TRBD2
V: TRBV5-8
size: .
DNA: TGTGCCAGCAGCTTGTGGGCGGGAGGGAACACCGGGGAGCTGTTTTTT
CDR3: CASSLWAGGNTGELFF

J: TRBJ2-2
D: .
V: TRBV28
size: .
DNA: TGTGCCAGCAGTTTAAAAACCGGGGAGCTGTTTTTT
CDR3: CASSLKTGELFF

J: TRBJ2-6
D: .
V: TRBV28
size: .
DNA: TGTGCCAGCAACACCCTCCGGCAGACTGGGGCCAACGTCCTGACTTTC
CDR3: CASNTLRQTGANVLTF

J: TRBJ1-5
D: .
V: TRBV7-6
size: .
DNA: TGTGCCAGCAGCCCCTGGGGCAGGGCCCGATCTGATCAGCCCCAGCATTTT
CDR3: CASSPWGRARSDQPQHF

J: TRBJ2-1
D: .
V: TRBV7-9
size: .
DNA: TGTGCCAGCAGCGTCGAAGGGAAAGATGAGCAGTTCTTC
CDR3: CASSVEGKDEQFF

J: TRBJ2-1
D: .
V: TRBV7-9
size: .
DNA: TGTGCCAGCAGCTTATCTGGGGGATACAATGAGCAGTTCTTC
CDR3: CASSLSGGYNEQFF

J: TRBJ1-2
D: .
V: TRBV5-6
size: .
DNA: TGTGCCAGCAGCCTACGTGTGGGTGGCTATGGCTACACCTTC
CDR3: CASSLRVGGYGYTF

J: TRBJ2-4
D: .
V: TRBV19
size: .
DNA: TGTGCCAGTAGTGTCCGGTATGGGGACATTCAGTACTTC
CDR3: CASSVRYGDIQYF

J: TRBJ1-3
D: .
V: TRBV27
size: .
DNA: TGTGCCAGCAGCCCCTGGGGGGTGTCTGGAAACACCATATATTTT
CDR3: CASSPWGVSGNTIYF

J: TRBJ1-1
D: .
V: TRBV28
size: .
DNA: TGTGCCAGCAGTCTCGGAGGGATCATAGGGGAAACTGAAGCTTTCTTT
CDR3: CASSLGGIIGETEAFF

J: TRBJ2-5
D: .
V: TRBV6-5
size: .
DNA: TGTGCCAGCAGTTTGGGGTTAGGGGAGACCCAGTACTTC
CDR3: CASSLGLGETQYF

J: TRBJ1-3
D: TRBD1
V: TRBV6-5
size: few
DNA: TGTGCCAGCAGTCCAGGGGGTCCTGCGAGAAACACCATATATTTT
CDR3: CASSPGGPARNTIYF

J: TRBJ1-2
D: TRBD1
V: TRBV6-1
size: .
DNA: TGTGCCAGCAGCGCTCCGGGACAGGGGGCCCTTGGCTACACCTTC
CDR3: CASSAPGQGALGYTF

J: TRBJ1-2
D: TRBD1
V: TRBV29-1
size: .
DNA: TGCAGCGTTGATAAAGCAGGGGGCGCTAACTATGGCTACACCTTC
CDR3: CSVDKAGGANYGYTF

J: TRBJ2-1
D: TRBD2
V: TRBV2
size: once
DNA: TGTGCCAGCACGGACCCTAGCGGGAATAATGAGCAGTTCTTC
CDR3: CASTDPSGNNEQFF

J: TRBJ2-7
D: TRBD2
V: TRBV6-5
size: few
DNA: TGTGCCAGCAGTTACTCCCGGCTAGCGGGGAACTCCGAGCAGTACTTC
CDR3: CASSYSRLAGNSEQYF

J: TRBJ1-5
D: TRBD1
V: TRBV6-5
size: .
DNA: TGTGCCAGCAGTTTGGGACAGGGTGGCAATCAGCCCCAGCATTTT
CDR3: CASSLGQGGNQPQHF

J: TRBJ1-5
D: TRBD1
V: TRBV30
size: .
DNA: TGTGCCTGGAGTGTACTCTCAGGGGGTCAGCCCCAGCATTTT
CDR3: CAWSVLSGGQPQHF

J: TRBJ1-1
D: .
V: TRBV7-3
size: .
DNA: TGTGCCAGCCGGGCCAGGTGGGACACTGAAGCTTTCTTT
CDR3: CASRARWDTEAFF

J: TRBJ2-1
D: .
V: TRBV28
size: .
DNA: TGTGCCAGCAGCCGACACCCTTCCTACAATGAGCAGTTCTTC
CDR3: CASSRHPSYNEQFF

J: TRBJ1-2
D: .
V: TRBV4-1
size: .
DNA: TGCGCCAGCAGCCAAGAGGGGGGCTATGGCTACACCTTC
CDR3: CASSQEGGYGYTF

J: TRBJ2-7
D: .
V: TRBV2
size: .
DNA: TGTGCCAGCACTGGTTCCGGGGATACCCACGAGCAGTACTTC
CDR3: CASTGSGDTHEQYF

J: TRBJ2-7
D: .
V: TRBV5-1
size: .
DNA: TGCGCCAGCAGCTTCAGCTCCTACGAGCAGTACTTC
CDR3: CASSFSSYEQYF

J: TRBJ2-7
D: .
V: TRBV6-4
size: once
DNA: TGTGCCAGTCGGGGGCCCGTACTTTACGAGCAGTACTTC
CDR3: CASRGPVLYEQYF

J: TRBJ2-1
D: TRBD2
V: TRBV11-3
size: .
DNA: TGTGCCAGCAGCGTATCGGGACTAGGGGGTGAGCAGTTCTTC
CDR3: CASSVSGLGGEQFF

J: TRBJ2-1
D: .
V: TRBV19
size: .
DNA: TGTGCCAGTAGTATCACGCGGATCTACAATGAGCAGTTCTTC
CDR3: CASSITRIYNEQFF

J: TRBJ1-2
D: .
V: TRBV2
size: .
DNA: TGTGCCAGCAGTCCGGACCCGGAAAGCTCCTATGGCTACACCTTC
CDR3: CASSPDPESSYGYTF

J: TRBJ2-1
D: TRBD2
V: TRBV5-1
size: .
DNA: TGCGCCAGCAGTCTAGCGGGAGTAGGGAGGAATGAGCAGTTCTTC
CDR3: CASSLAGVGRNEQFF

J: TRBJ2-5
D: .
V: TRBV6-5
size: .
DNA: TGTGCCAGCACTCCGGGACTGGGGCAAGAGACCCAGTACTTC
CDR3: CASTPGLGQETQYF

J: TRBJ1-5
D: TRBD1
V: TRBV4-1
size: once
DNA: TGCGCCAGCAGCCAAGGGGACAGGGGGGCGGTCTGGCCCCAGCATTTT
CDR3: CASSQGDRGAVWPQHF

J: TRBJ2-1
D: .
V: TRBV7-3
size: .
DNA: TGTGCCAGCAGCTTATTCCCCGGGGACCGGGGGTACAATGAGCAGTTCTTC
CDR3: CASSLFPGDRGYNEQFF

J: TRBJ2-7
D: TRBD1
V: TRBV14
size: .
DNA: TGTGCCAGCAGCCAAGACAGGGGGCTGGAACACTACGAGCAGTACTTC
CDR3: CASSQDRGLEHYEQYF

J: TRBJ2-7
D: TRBD2
V: TRBV7-9
size: .
DNA: TGTGCCAGCAGCTCTAGCGGGAGCCGGTACGAGCAGTACTTC
CDR3: CASSSSGSRYEQYF

J: TRBJ2-7
D: .
V: TRBV19
size: .
DNA: TGTGCCAGTAGTGTTCGGGGGCGGCCCAACGAGCAGTACTTC
CDR3: CASSVRGRPNEQYF

J: TRBJ2-7
D: TRBD2
V: TRBV7-2
size: .
DNA: TGTGCCAGCAGCTTAGGTTTAGCGGGAGGGCCTTGGGACGAGCAGTACTTC
CDR3: CASSLGLAGGPWDEQYF

J: TRBJ1-3
D: .
V: TRBV25-1
size: .
DNA: TGTGCCAGCAGTGACGCTCAGGGTGCTGGAAACACCATATATTTT
CDR3: CASSDAQGAGNTIYF

J: TRBJ2-1
D: .
V: TRBV7-7
size: .
DNA: TGTGCTAGCAGCTTGGGGAAGGGAACCACATCCTACAATGAGCAGTTCTTC
CDR3: CASSLGKGTTSYNEQFF

J: TRBJ2-4
D: .
V: TRBV5-1
size: .
DNA: TGCGCCAGCAGCAGTGACAGGTCCTTAGCCAAAAACATTCAGTACTTC
CDR3: CASSSDRSLAKNIQYF

J: TRBJ2-1
D: .
V: TRBV19
size: .
DNA: TGTGCCAGTAGTACCCCCGAGCGTTCCTACAATGAGCAGTTCTTC
CDR3: CASSTPERSYNEQFF

J: TRBJ2-7
D: .
V: TRBV28
size: .
DNA: TGTGCCAGCAGCCCGACTAGTATATCATCCTACGAGCAGTACTTC
CDR3: CASSPTSISSYEQYF

J: TRBJ2-6
D: .
V: TRBV4-3
size: .
DNA: TGCGCCAGCAGCCAAGATTCGCACTCTGGGGCCAACGTCCTGACTTTC
CDR3: CASSQDSHSGANVLTF

J: TRBJ1-6
D: .
V: TRBV4-1
size: .
DNA: TGCGCCAGCAGCCAAGGACCTTATAATTCACCCCTCCACTTT
CDR3: CASSQGPYNSPLHF

J: TRBJ2-3
D: TRBD2
V: TRBV29-1
size: .
DNA: TGCAGCGCGGGAGGGCTCACAGATACGCAGTATTTT
CDR3: CSAGGLTDTQYF

J: TRBJ2-7
D: TRBD2
V: TRBV5-6
size: .
DNA: TGTGCCAGCAGCTTGCCGGGGGGCGAGCAGTACTTC
CDR3: CASSLPGGEQYF

J: TRBJ2-7
D: .
V: TRBV28
size: .
DNA: TGTGCCACCAAGTTGTCAGCCGGAAGGGAGCAGTACTTC
CDR3: CATKLSAGREQYF

J: TRBJ2-1
D: TRBD2
V: TRBV5-4
size: .
DNA: TGTGCCAGCAGCTTGGATACTAGCGGGAGACGAAACAATGAGCAGTTCTTC
CDR3: CASSLDTSGRRNNEQFF

J: TRBJ1-1
D: TRBD1
V: TRBV7-9
size: .
DNA: TGTGCCAGCAGCCCTCGGAACAGGGGAAGAGGTGAAGCTTTCTTT
CDR3: CASSPRNRGRGEAFF

J: TRBJ2-6
D: .
V: TRBV5-6
size: .
DNA: TGTGCCAGCAGACGTATCTTGGGCCCTGGGGCCAACGTCCTGACTTTC
CDR3: CASRRILGPGANVLTF

J: TRBJ1-1
D: .
V: TRBV19
size: .
DNA: TGTGCCAGTAGTATCGGTGGGGGGAACACTGAAGCTTTCTTT
CDR3: CASSIGGGNTEAFF